These T cell receptor beta chains were read from a single sample in a study of early T cells in non-severe SARS-CoV-2 infection. From the 5' RACE reads, TCRdb called clonotypes with MiXCR, one entry per CDR3 protein. Of about 110,000 distinct CDR3 sequences listed, around 13% are singletons. The material was whole blood, obtained at baseline. The source of these receptors is an adult who was a healthcare worker with PCR-confirmed SARS-CoV-2 infection or an uninfected control (not recorded which). Both conserved end residues are part of each CDR3. A D gene is named only where the DNA matches it firmly. A row's size may be missing; if present it is once, few, many or a size class.

D,J,V,size,CDR3,DNA
-,TRBJ1-1,TRBV12-3/TRBV12-4,-,CASSLENTEAFF,TGTGCCAGCAGTTTGGAGAACACTGAAGCTTTCTTT
-,TRBJ1-1,TRBV6-6,few,CASSSRAESPEAFF,TGTGCCAGCAGTTCCCGGGCAGAATCGCCTGAAGCTTTCTTT
-,TRBJ1-3,TRBV3-2,once,CASSHRNADSGNTIYF,TGTGCCAGCAGCCATCGCAATGCGGATTCTGGAAACACCATATATTTT
-,TRBJ1-4,TRBV27,few,CASSASLWANEKLFF,TGTGCCAGCAGTGCATCTCTTTGGGCTAACGAAAAACTGTTTTTT
-,TRBJ2-7,TRBV28,many,CATRGLDYEQYF,TGTGCCACCAGGGGTCTCGACTACGAGCAGTACTTC
-,TRBJ1-1,TRBV3-1,-,CASSQVLVSRDTEAFF,TGTGCCAGCAGCCAAGTCCTCGTCTCCCGGGACACTGAAGCTTTCTTT
-,TRBJ1-4,TRBV5-8,-,CASSGGLNEKLFF,TGTGCCAGCAGCGGGGGATTGAATGAAAAACTGTTTTTT
-,TRBJ2-7,TRBV9,-,CASSVGGALTYEQYF,TGTGCCAGCAGCGTAGGAGGGGCCCTAACCTACGAGCAGTACTTC
-,TRBJ2-3,TRBV5-1,few,CASSSDRRTDTQYF,TGCGCCAGCAGCTCTGATCGACGCACAGATACGCAGTATTTT
-,TRBJ1-1,TRBV2,many,CASTAQMNTEAFF,TGTGCCAGCACCGCACAAATGAACACTGAAGCTTTCTTT
-,TRBJ2-7,TRBV20-1,-,CSASQGLEQYF,TGCAGTGCTAGTCAGGGTCTCGAGCAGTACTTC
TRBD2,TRBJ2-1,TRBV12-3/TRBV12-4,-,CASSRGPGLAGGHSSYNEQFF,TGTGCCAGCAGTCGGGGACCGGGACTAGCGGGAGGGCATAGCTCCTACAATGAGCAGTTCTTC
-,TRBJ2-7,TRBV5-1,-,CASSPMTSFNEQYF,TGCGCCAGCAGCCCTATGACTAGTTTCAACGAGCAGTACTTC
-,TRBJ2-7,TRBV24-1,many,CATSDLAGHVYF,TGTGCCACCAGTGATTTGGCGGGACACGTGTACTTC
-,TRBJ2-4,TRBV20-1,few,CSAAPYNHLAKNIQYF,TGCAGTGCTGCTCCTTATAACCACCTAGCCAAAAACATTCAGTACTTC
-,TRBJ2-7,TRBV29-1,few,CSVEALTGSVYEQYF,TGCAGCGTTGAAGCCCTAACTGGAAGCGTTTACGAGCAGTACTTC
TRBD2,TRBJ2-6,TRBV7-6,-,CASSLIPEGGINSGANVLTF,TGTGCCAGCAGCTTAATTCCTGAGGGAGGGATCAACTCTGGGGCCAACGTCCTGACTTTC
TRBD1,TRBJ2-3,TRBV5-1,many,CASSHNAGTVSTDTQYF,TGCGCCAGCAGCCACAACGCCGGGACAGTGAGCACAGATACGCAGTATTTT
-,TRBJ1-2,TRBV5-1,-,CASSLADTPNYGYTF,TGCGCCAGCAGCTTGGCCGACACCCCTAACTATGGCTACACCTTC
-,TRBJ1-1,TRBV5-1,-,CASSLELNLNTEAFF,TGCGCCAGCAGCTTGGAGTTGAATTTGAACACTGAAGCTTTCTTT
-,TRBJ2-2,TRBV7-9,-,CASSQRPTGELFF,TGTGCCAGCAGCCAGCGACCCACCGGGGAGCTGTTTTTT
-,TRBJ1-5,TRBV6-6,-,CASSLGEQPQHF,TGTGCCAGCTCCTTGGGGGAGCAGCCCCAGCATTTT
-,TRBJ2-2,TRBV7-9,-,CASSPAWGTGELFF,TGTGCCAGCAGCCCTGCTTGGGGGACCGGGGAGCTGTTTTTT
TRBD2,TRBJ2-4,TRBV2,many,CASSEGAAGGIQYF,TGTGCCAGCAGTGAAGGGGCAGCGGGAGGCATTCAGTACTTC
-,TRBJ1-1,TRBV2,-,CASSNIIQTALEAFF,TGTGCCAGCAGTAACATTATCCAGACCGCCCTTGAAGCTTTCTTT
-,TRBJ1-2,TRBV28,-,CASSQIGGGLNYGYTF,TGTGCCAGCAGCCAAATCGGGGGGGGCCTGAACTATGGCTACACCTTC
-,TRBJ2-3,TRBV29-1,few,CSVEWRGRDTDTQYF,TGCAGCGTTGAATGGAGGGGGCGAGACACAGATACGCAGTATTTT
-,TRBJ1-2,TRBV12-3/TRBV12-4,-,CASTPTTNYGYTF,TGTGCCAGCACCCCGACTACTAACTATGGCTACACCTTC
-,TRBJ1-1,TRBV29-1,-,CSVKTENTEAFF,TGCAGCGTCAAAACAGAGAACACTGAAGCTTTCTTT
TRBD1,TRBJ2-1,TRBV10-2,few,CASSEPGTGLYNEQFF,TGCGCCAGCAGTGAACCTGGGACAGGGCTCTACAATGAGCAGTTCTTC
-,TRBJ2-3,TRBV7-2,-,CASSPNRLAGTDTQYF,TGTGCCAGCAGCCCTAATCGACTTGCTGGCACAGATACGCAGTATTTT
-,TRBJ1-1,TRBV11-1,-,CASSLAVPRKEAFF,TGTGCCAGCAGCTTAGCGGTCCCACGTAAAGAAGCTTTCTTT
-,TRBJ1-6,TRBV6-5,many,CASSYEGNSPLHF,TGTGCCAGCAGTTACGAAGGGAATTCACCCCTCCACTTT
-,TRBJ2-1,TRBV6-2/TRBV6-3,-,CASSSRSGLNEQFF,TGTGCCAGCAGTTCCCGGTCGGGCCTGAATGAGCAGTTCTTC
-,TRBJ2-3,TRBV7-6,many,CASSFTRGTQYF,TGTGCCAGCAGCTTCACTAGGGGTACGCAGTATTTT
-,TRBJ1-2,TRBV12-3/TRBV12-4,-,CASSVQGAYGYTF,TGTGCCAGCAGCGTACAGGGCGCCTATGGCTACACCTTC
-,TRBJ2-3,TRBV4-1,many,CASSQGTLSTDTQYF,TGCGCCAGCAGCCAAGGGACCCTCAGCACAGATACGCAGTATTTT
-,TRBJ2-7,TRBV5-1,-,CASSLQGTGGEQYF,TGCGCCAGCAGCTTACAGGGAACCGGGGGCGAGCAGTACTTC
-,TRBJ1-2,TRBV30,few,CAWKGQQANYGYTF,TGTGCCTGGAAAGGCCAACAAGCTAACTATGGCTACACCTTC
TRBD2,TRBJ2-7,TRBV20-1,few,CSAVRGTSGSHEQYF,TGCAGTGCCGTCCGCGGGACTAGCGGGAGCCACGAGCAGTACTTC
-,TRBJ2-5,TRBV7-2,few,CASSRDHLETQYF,TGTGCCAGCAGCCGGGACCACCTAGAGACCCAGTACTTC
-,TRBJ2-7,TRBV5-1,few,CASTVTTGSYEQYF,TGCGCCAGCACCGTTACGACAGGTTCCTACGAGCAGTACTTC
-,TRBJ1-4,TRBV5-1,few,CASSLELATNEKLFF,TGCGCCAGCAGCTTGGAGCTTGCAACTAATGAAAAACTGTTTTTT
-,TRBJ2-7,TRBV20-1,few,CSARESARYEQYF,TGCAGTGCTAGAGAGTCGGCTAGGTACGAGCAGTACTTC
-,TRBJ1-1,TRBV6-2/TRBV6-3,many,CASSRGWGPTEAFF,TGTGCCAGCAGCCGCGGTTGGGGGCCCACTGAAGCTTTCTTT
TRBD1,TRBJ2-1,TRBV7-2,many,CASSSGTGNNEQFF,TGTGCCAGCAGCTCGGGGACAGGGAACAATGAGCAGTTCTTC
-,TRBJ1-1,TRBV6-5,many,CASSWTAMNTEAFF,TGTGCCAGCAGTTGGACAGCCATGAACACTGAAGCTTTCTTT
-,TRBJ2-3,TRBV18,few,CASSPLSVIQADTQYF,TGTGCCAGCTCACCACTTAGCGTAATCCAGGCTGATACGCAGTATTTT
-,TRBJ2-1,TRBV4-1,many,CASSQATSASYNEQFF,TGCGCCAGCAGCCAGGCTACTAGTGCCTCCTACAATGAGCAGTTCTTC
-,TRBJ2-2,TRBV2,-,CASSDSGPGLNGELFF,TGTGCCAGCAGTGATAGTGGTCCAGGCCTAAACGGGGAGCTGTTTTTT
-,TRBJ2-2,TRBV7-7,few,CASSLGPGFSNTGELFF,TGTGCCAGCAGCTTAGGCCCAGGGTTTTCGAACACCGGGGAGCTGTTTTTT
-,TRBJ2-3,TRBV19,few,CASSGGQKSTDTQYF,TGTGCCAGTAGCGGAGGACAGAAGAGCACAGATACGCAGTATTTT
-,TRBJ1-2,TRBV21-1,-,CASSKAPPWRGKNYGYTF,TGTGCCAGCAGCAAAGCCCCCCCGTGGCGGGGGAAGAACTATGGCTACACCTTC
-,TRBJ1-2,TRBV3-1,-,CASSQGMGNYGYTF,TGTGCCAGCAGCCAAGGGATGGGTAACTATGGCTACACCTTC
-,TRBJ1-4,TRBV20-1,-,CSARARIYEKLFF,TGCAGTGCTAGAGCCCGAATTTATGAAAAACTGTTTTTT
TRBD1,TRBJ1-5,TRBV3-1,few,CASSHSDRGLNQPQHF,TGTGCCAGCAGCCATTCGGACAGGGGGCTCAATCAGCCCCAGCATTTT
-,TRBJ1-4,TRBV6-6,many,CASSRHPPATNEKLFF,TGTGCCAGCAGCCGCCACCCCCCTGCAACTAATGAAAAACTGTTTTTT